Given below is one T cell receptor beta chain in context. What it binds is unknown. The study reverse transcribed the entire isolated RNA, so it sequenced expressed TCRB transcripts. Profiling relied on immunoSEQ multiplex PCR, and the TCRdb table lists in-frame clones only, not all of them. The sample has roughly 500,000 clones; roughly an eighth are singletons. This record belongs to a study of beta chain features in type 1 diabetes. V lost 3 bases, J lost 1 base, and 12 bases lay in between. Germline assignment: CDR1 LGHNA and CDR2 YNFKEQ. This CDR3 spans 15 amino acids. Study-level findings and limits: All four CD4+ subsets from Type 1 diabetes patients carried moderately but significantly shorter TCRB CDR3s. Patients and controls would share equally any PCR tilt toward shorter templates. Any HLA type influence on TCRB rearrangement was left unresolved here.

Via CD45RO/CCR7/CD25/CD127/CD95/CD27, cells of the CD4+ naive, central memory, regulatory and stem cell-like memory subsets were sorted. V is TRBV4-2 and J is TRBJ1-1; no definite D call. The TCR sequence derives from a woman aged 18-29 years in good health. Material: naive CD4+ T cells from blood. The CDR3 nucleotides read TGTGCCAGCAGCCACTCCGGGGAGGGGAACACTGAAGCTTTCTTT. Residues: CASSHSGEGNTEAFF.